The 31 T cell receptor beta chains in this list originate from one sample, sequenced in a study of OX40 agonist ivuxolimab in advanced cancers. Assay: immunoSEQ multiplex PCR; the TCRdb copy retains only in-frame clones and omits some. The sample shows tens of thousands of clones, approximately 80% of them seen only once. Sequenced here: CD4+ or CD8+ T cells sorted from blood, sampled in a trial of the OX40 agonist ivuxolimab. The receptor source for this set is an adult with an advanced solid tumor such as melanoma, head and neck, liver or kidney cancer.

The genes are TRBV5-1 and TRBJ2-7; 11 bases line up with TRBD2. Trimming took 4 bases from V and 7 from J; bases not matched to a gene: 10. Germline assignment: CDR1 SGHRS and CDR2 YFSETQ. The CDR3 has 15 amino acids. CDR3 nucleotide sequence: TGCGCCAGCAGCCCGGGACTAGCGGCATTAAGGGAGCAGTACTTC. Protein sequence: CASSPGLAALREQYF. The variable domain in full, with the rest retrieved from reference TRBV5-1 and TRBJ2-7, is KAGVTQTPRYLIKTRGQQVTLSCSPISGHRSVSWYQQTPGQGLQFLFEYFSETQRNKGNFPGRFSGRQFSNSRSEMNVSTLELGDSALYLCASSPGLAALREQYFGPGTRLTVT.

The rearrangement links TRBV5-4 to TRBJ2-3; no firm D call. This CDR3 has 15 amino acids. V lost 4 bases and J lost 1, with 13 bases in between. Per the germline V gene, CDR1 is SGHNT and CDR2 is YYREEE (reference sequence). The CDR3 DNA sequence: TGTGCCAGCAGCCTAATGGAACAGCGCACAGATACGCAGTATTTT. Encoded protein: CASSLMEQRTDTQYF.

The V and J genes are TRBV11-3 and TRBJ2-5; the D gene is possibly TRBD1 (5 bases). Looked up from germline, CDR1 is SGHNT and CDR2 is YENEEA. This CDR3 is 13 amino acids long. The V end was cut by 5 bases, the J end by 2 bases, with 9 bases between. CDR3 in amino acids: CASSHDRQETQYF. The CDR3 nucleotides read TGTGCCAGCAGCCACGACAGACAAGAGACCCAGTACTTC.

The CDR3 nucleotides are TGCGCCAGCAGAGGCGGGATGAACACCGGGGAGCTGTTTTTT. It translates to CASRGGMNTGELFF. The chain joins TRBV5-1 to TRBJ2-2; D possibly corresponds to TRBD2 (6 bases). The CDR3 length is 14 residues. Germline CDR1 reads SGHRS; CDR2 reads YFSETQ. The ends were cut back, 5 bases at V and 1 base at J, with 9 bases in the middle. The whole variable domain, filled in from reference TRBV5-1 and TRBJ2-2, reads KAGVTQTPRYLIKTRGQQVTLSCSPISGHRSVSWYQQTPGQGLQFLFEYFSETQRNKGNFPGRFSGRQFSNSRSEMNVSTLELGDSALYLCASRGGMNTGELFFGEGSRLTVL.

The J gene is TRBJ2-7, the V gene TRBV2, with TRBD1 identical over 10 bases. In germline, CDR1 is SNHLY, CDR2 FYNNEI. The CDR3 has 14 residues. The trim removed 4 bases at V and 9 bases at J, leaving 9 bases unmatched. CDR3 in DNA: TGTGCCAGCAGTGGGGGACAGGGGCCGCCGGGGCAGTACTTC. Translating gives CASSGGQGPPGQYF.

The chain is built from TRBV9 and TRBJ2-5; D possibly corresponds to TRBD2 (6 bases). This CDR3 spans 18 amino acids. With 3 bases removed from V and 1 base from J, the gap between germline ends came to 22 bases. The germline CDR1 and CDR2 sequences are SGDLS and YYNGEE. CDR3 in DNA: TGTGCCAGCAGCGCAGTGCCTGGGAGTCTAGCGCGCCAAGAGACCCAGTACTTC. Translated: CASSAVPGSLARQETQYF.

V and J are TRBV6-6 and TRBJ1-1, with TRBD1 as a possible D gene (5 bases). CDR3 length equals 14 residues. Germline V gives CDR1 MNHNY, CDR2 SVGAGI (reference sequence). The germline V and J ends were trimmed by 6 bases and 4 bases, with 15 bases remaining between them. CDR3 DNA: TGTGCCAGCAGACACCGGCGACAGTTCACTGAAGCTTTCTTT. Its translation: CASRHRRQFTEAFF.

The V and J genes are TRBV18 and TRBJ2-7; possibly TRBD1 for D (6 bases). Trimming cost V 3 bases and J 3 bases, with 12 bases left between them. The CDR3 sequence is 14 residues long. Germline V gene lookup returns CDR1 KGHSH and CDR2 LQKENI. CDR3: CASSPTGRGYEQYF. The CDR3 coding sequence is TGTGCCAGCTCACCCACGGGCAGGGGCTACGAGCAGTACTTC.

This clone was detected a few times. The chain combines TRBV6-5 with TRBJ1-1; maybe TRBD1 (6 bases). Germline V gives CDR1 MNHEY, CDR2 SVGAGI. This CDR3 is 15 amino acids long. V was cut by 6 bases and J by 4 bases, with 18 bases left in between. CDR3 residues: CASSSGGGAVTEAFF. CDR3 coding DNA: TGTGCCAGCAGCTCCGGGGGGGGCGCGGTCACTGAAGCTTTCTTT.

The chain has TRBV11-2 and TRBJ2-7, with 8 bases lining up with TRBD1. Germline-derived CDR1 and CDR2 are SGHAT and FQNNGV. Trimming cost V 4 bases and J 6 bases; bases outside gene matches: 2. The length of the CDR3 is 12 residues. Written as DNA, the CDR3 is TGTGCCAGCAGCTCGACAGGGGTCGAGCAGTACTTC. Protein product: CASSSTGVEQYF.

The chain uses TRBV15 and TRBJ2-6; D is perhaps TRBD1 or TRBD2 (5 bases each). CDR1 is LNHNV, CDR2 YYDKDF, per germline (reference sequence). Trimming pared 0 bases from V and 1 base from J, leaving 16 bases between. The CDR3 has 19 amino acids. CDR3 nucleotides: TGTGCCACCAGCAGAGATCCGGCAGGGAGACTTTCTGGGGCCAACGTCCTGACTTTC. Translated: CATSRDPAGRLSGANVLTF.

The rearrangement links TRBV19 to TRBJ1-5; 8 bases align to TRBD1. The CDR3 consists of 15 residues. Trimming at V came to 4 bases and at J to 0 bases, leaving 2 bases not matched to a gene. Germline CDR1 LNHDA, CDR2 SQIVND (reference sequence). The CDR3 nucleotides are TGTGCCAGTAGTAAGGACAGGGATAGCAATCAGCCCCAGCATTTT. Residues: CASSKDRDSNQPQHF.

The gene calls are TRBV7-2 and TRBJ1-1; possible D gene TRBD1, 5 bases. CDR3 length: 15 amino acids. Trimming cost V 2 bases and J 0 bases, with 10 bases left between them. Germline V gene lookup returns CDR1 SGHTA and CDR2 FQGNSA. CDR3 sequence: CASSLMGLMNTEAFF. CDR3 DNA: TGTGCCAGCAGCTTAATGGGACTCATGAACACTGAAGCTTTCTTT.

This chain connects TRBV18 to TRBJ1-5; no firm D call. The CDR3 has 14 residues. V gave up 4 bases and J gave up 0 bases, with 7 bases separating them. Germline CDR1 KGHSH, CDR2 LQKENI. The CDR3 here is CASSLFPSNQPQHF. DNA for the CDR3: TGTGCCAGCTCACTTTTTCCTAGCAATCAGCCCCAGCATTTT.

CDR3 coding DNA: TGTGCCAGCTCACCGCTCACAGGGATGAACACTGAAGCTTTCTTT. Protein sequence: CASSPLTGMNTEAFF. The gene calls are TRBV18 and TRBJ1-1, with D possibly being TRBD1 (6 bases). This CDR3 contains 15 residues. Germline lookup yields CDR1 KGHSH and CDR2 LQKENI. The V end was cut by 3 bases, the J end by 0 bases, with 11 bases between.

The V and J genes are TRBV7-3 and TRBJ1-2; D unclear. Germline CDR1 reads SGHTA; CDR2 reads FQGTGA. V lost 2 bases and J 8 bases, leaving 12 bases between the germline ends. The CDR3 extends over 13 amino acids. CDR3 loop: CASSLDGRSGYTF. The CDR3 bases are TGTGCCAGCAGCTTAGACGGACGGTCCGGCTACACCTTC.

This clone has a single count. The chain combines TRBV6-4 with TRBJ1-4; D might be TRBD1 (6 bases). The CDR3 is 13 amino acids. The V end was cut by 3 bases, the J end by 7 bases, with 9 bases between. CDR1 is MRHNA, CDR2 SNTAGT, per germline. The CDR3 DNA reads as TGTGCCAGCAGTGAACAGGGAGGTGAAAAACTGTTTTTT. Translation: CASSEQGGEKLFF.

The chain employs TRBV6-1 and TRBJ2-3; 11 bases are a match to TRBD2. With V trimmed by 2 bases and J by 6 bases, 4 bases remained unmatched. The CDR3 spans 15 residues. Per the germline V gene, CDR1 is MNHNS and CDR2 is SASEGT. CDR3 bases: TGTGCCAGCAGTGAATTTAGCGGGGGGGCCGATACGCAGTATTTT. Translating gives CASSEFSGGADTQYF.

The V gene is TRBV2, the J gene TRBJ2-2, with D possibly called TRBD1 or TRBD2 (5 bases each). V was cut by 8 bases and J by 7 bases, with 5 bases left in between. CDR3 length: 10 residues. The germline CDR1 and CDR2 sequences are SNHLY and FYNNEI. Written as DNA, the CDR3 is TGTGCCAGCGGGGGCGGGGAGCTGTTTTTT. It specifies CASGGGELFF.

The chain carries TRBV11-3 and TRBJ2-1; 11 bases are shared with TRBD2. Germline V gene data show CDR1 as SGHNT and CDR2 as YENEEA. The CDR3 extends over 16 amino acids. J lost 7 bases, V lost 1 base, and 6 bases had no gene match. In DNA form, the CDR3 reads TGTGCCAGCAGCTTAGGTAGCGGGGGGGCTCCGAATGAGCAGTTCTTC. Residues: CASSLGSGGAPNEQFF.

In its sample, this clone was seen once. The V call is TRBV18, the J call TRBJ1-4; D remains unclear. The CDR3 extends over 16 amino acids. Germline CDR1 and CDR2: KGHSH and LQKENI. The germline V and J ends were trimmed by 2 bases and 0 bases, with 10 bases remaining between them. The CDR3 sequence is CASSPESAATNEKLFF. CDR3 bases: TGTGCCAGCTCACCAGAGTCCGCCGCAACTAATGAAAAACTGTTTTTT.

The table lists this clone with a count of one. The chain is built from TRBV19 and TRBJ2-7, with 9 bases lining up with TRBD2. V was pared by 2 bases and J by 7 bases, with 6 bases of the junction left unmatched. CDR1 is LNHDA and CDR2 is SQIVND in the germline V gene (reference sequence). The CDR3 is 14 amino acids. The CDR3: CASSIKRGAGEQYF. The CDR3 bases are TGTGCCAGTAGTATAAAGCGGGGGGCTGGAGAGCAGTACTTC.

This chain joins TRBV27 and TRBJ2-7; 8 nucleotides match TRBD1. V lost 6 bases and J lost 3; bases outside the gene matches: 7. The germline V gene encodes CDR1 MNHEY and CDR2 SMNVEV (reference sequence). The CDR3 runs 14 residues. CDR3 DNA: TGTGCCAGCAGAAAACAGGGGGTCAGCTACGAGCAGTACTTC. Translating gives CASRKQGVSYEQYF.

CDR3: CASSYGAAGETQYF. The CDR3 nucleotides are TGTGCCAGCAGTTACGGGGCGGCAGGGGAGACCCAGTACTTC. This rearrangement joins TRBV6-6 to TRBJ2-5; D is possibly TRBD1 (5 bases). Trimming stripped 2 bases from V and 5 bases from J, with 12 bases between. Per the germline V gene, CDR1 is MNHNY and CDR2 is SVGAGI (reference sequence). CDR3 length equals 14 residues.

This rearrangement joins TRBV15 to TRBJ2-1, with D unresolved. Trimming cost V 4 bases and J 1 base, with 14 bases left between them. The CDR3 contains 16 residues. Germline V gene lookup returns CDR1 LNHNV and CDR2 YYDKDF (reference sequence). The CDR3, as DNA: TGTGCCACCAGCACCAGACCCTTGCCGTCCTACAATGAGCAGTTCTTC. Translated: CATSTRPLPSYNEQFF.

J is TRBJ2-5 and V is TRBV7-2, with D perhaps given as TRBD1 or TRBD2 (6 bases each). Looked up from germline, CDR1 is SGHTA and CDR2 is FQGNSA. The CDR3 sequence is 16 residues long. Trimming shortened V by 7 bases and J by 5 bases, and 23 bases separated the two germline ends. The CDR3, as DNA: TGTGCCAGCACCCCCCACCGAGTGGGGGGCGGGGAGACCCAGTACTTC. This gives the protein CASTPHRVGGGETQYF. The variable domain in full, with the rest retrieved from reference TRBV7-2 and TRBJ2-5, is GAGVSQSPSNKVTEKGKDVELRCDPISGHTALYWYRQSLGQGLEFLIYFQGNSAPDKSGLPSDRFSAERTGGSVSTLTIQRTQQEDSAVYLCASTPHRVGGGETQYFGPGTRLLVL.

J is TRBJ2-1 and V is TRBV5-4; D gene ambiguous. The germline CDR1 and CDR2 sequences are SGHNT and YYREEE (reference sequence). The CDR3 is made up of 11 amino acids. Trimming took 0 bases from V and 9 from J, leaving 4 bases between them. Here the CDR3 DNA reads TGTGCCAGCAGCTTGGAAGCTGAGCAGTTCTTC. Translating it yields CASSLEAEQFF.

The chain has TRBV2 and TRBJ2-5; a weak D match, TRBD2 (7 bases). This CDR3 is 15 amino acids long. Germline loops: CDR1 SNHLY, CDR2 FYNNEI. V gave up 6 bases and J gave up 4 bases, with 18 bases separating them. The CDR3 is CASSPMGGAIETQYF. The DNA of the CDR3 is TGTGCCAGCAGCCCAATGGGGGGGGCGATAGAGACCCAGTACTTC. Looking up the rest from reference TRBV2 and TRBJ2-5 gives the full variable domain: EPEVTQTPSHQVTQMGQEVILRCVPISNHLYFYWYRQILGQKVEFLVSFYNNEISEKSEIFDDQFSVERPDGSNFTLKIRSTKLEDSAMYFCASSPMGGAIETQYFGPGTRLLVL.

The chain employs TRBV19 and TRBJ2-7; 8 positions agree with TRBD1. The V gene end was trimmed by 4 bases and the J gene end by 4 bases; junction bases not matched to a gene: 6. The CDR3 is 14 amino acids. Germline CDR1 reads LNHDA; CDR2 reads SQIVND (reference sequence). The CDR3 DNA is TGTGCCAGTAGTACGCAGGGGGCTATGTACGAGCAGTACTTC. Its translation is CASSTQGAMYEQYF.

The chain uses TRBV5-6 and TRBJ2-4; a weak D match, TRBD1 (5 bases). CDR3 length: 15 residues. Trimming shortened V by 6 bases and J by 5 bases, and 18 bases separated the two germline ends. Germline V gene data show CDR1 as SGHDT and CDR2 as YYEEEE. The CDR3 reads CASTLTEGVQNIQYF. CDR3 in DNA: TGTGCCAGCACCCTAACGGAAGGGGTACAAAACATTCAGTACTTC.

The rearrangement uses TRBV6-6 and TRBJ2-3; D unclear. The ends were cut back, 6 bases at V and 2 bases at J, with 9 bases in the middle. Germline V gene lookup returns CDR1 MNHNY and CDR2 SVGAGI (reference sequence). This CDR3 region has 13 residues. In nucleotides, the CDR3 is TGTGCCAGCAGCCAAAAACCCACAGATACGCAGTATTTT. Translation gives CASSQKPTDTQYF.